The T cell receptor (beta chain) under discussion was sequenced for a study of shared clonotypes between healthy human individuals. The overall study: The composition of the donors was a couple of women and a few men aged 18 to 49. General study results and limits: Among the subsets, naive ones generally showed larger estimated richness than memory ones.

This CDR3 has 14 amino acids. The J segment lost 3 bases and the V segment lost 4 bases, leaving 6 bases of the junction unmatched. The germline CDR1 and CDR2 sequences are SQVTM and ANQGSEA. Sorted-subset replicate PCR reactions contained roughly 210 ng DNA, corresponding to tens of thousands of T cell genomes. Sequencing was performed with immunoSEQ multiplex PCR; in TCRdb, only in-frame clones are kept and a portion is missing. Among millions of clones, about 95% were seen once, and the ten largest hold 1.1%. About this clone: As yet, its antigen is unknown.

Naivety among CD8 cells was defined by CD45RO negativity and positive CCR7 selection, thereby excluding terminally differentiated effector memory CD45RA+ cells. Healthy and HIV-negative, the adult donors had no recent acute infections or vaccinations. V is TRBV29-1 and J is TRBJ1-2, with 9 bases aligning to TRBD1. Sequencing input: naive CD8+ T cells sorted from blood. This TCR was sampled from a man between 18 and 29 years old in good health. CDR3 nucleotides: TGCAGCGTTGGAGCGGGACAGGGCGACTATGGCTACACCTTC. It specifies CSVGAGQGDYGYTF.